This paragraph covers one T cell receptor beta chain sequence. Its cognate antigen is unknown. RNA extraction and reverse transcription yielded cDNA as sequencing template. Profiling relied on immunoSEQ multiplex PCR, and the TCRdb table lists in-frame clones only, not all of them. The sample records approximately 57,000 clones, 96% being singletons. The data are from a study of CD8+ T cells in alopecia areata. Whole-study context: Oral tofacitinib, 5 to 10 mg twice daily, was given in an open-label trial.

After removal of 0 bases from V and 3 bases from J, the junction contained 6 bases not matched to a gene. The CDR3 spans 17 residues. Study-level findings and limits: Alphabeta T cells residing in normal skin are also sequenced in scalp samples. Lesional scalp exceeded normal scalp in clonality, especially in alopecia totalis/universalis.

The clonotype originates from a human donor with alopecia areata. The chain is built from TRBV23-1 and TRBJ2-7; 12 bases agree with TRBD2. TRBV23-1 is filed as an ORF, its function uncertain. The sample consisted of CD8+ T cells sorted from blood, taken at week 0. The CDR3 DNA sequence: TGCGCCAGCAGTCAATCGCCCCTAGCGGGGGGGCACTACGAGCAGTACTTC. It translates to CASSQSPLAGGHYEQYF.